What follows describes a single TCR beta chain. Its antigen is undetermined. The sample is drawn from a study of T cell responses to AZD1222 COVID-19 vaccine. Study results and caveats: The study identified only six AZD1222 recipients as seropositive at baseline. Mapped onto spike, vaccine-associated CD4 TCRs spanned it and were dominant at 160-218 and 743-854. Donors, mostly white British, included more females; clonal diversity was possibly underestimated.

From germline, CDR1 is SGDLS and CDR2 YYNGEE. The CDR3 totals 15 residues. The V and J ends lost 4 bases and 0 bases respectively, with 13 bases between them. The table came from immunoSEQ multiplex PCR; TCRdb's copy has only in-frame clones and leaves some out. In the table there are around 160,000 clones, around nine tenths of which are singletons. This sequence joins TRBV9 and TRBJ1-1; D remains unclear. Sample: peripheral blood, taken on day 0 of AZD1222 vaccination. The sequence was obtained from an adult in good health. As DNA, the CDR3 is TGTGCCAGCAGCCTACTAAACGGGCTGAACACTGAAGCTTTCTTT. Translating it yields CASSLLNGLNTEAFF. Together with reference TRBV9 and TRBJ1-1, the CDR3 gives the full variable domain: DSGVTQTPKHLITATGQRVTLRCSPRSGDLSVYWYQQSLDQGLQFLIQYYNGEERAKGNILERFSAQQFPDLHSELNLSSLELGDSALYFCASSLLNGLNTEAFFGQGTRLTVV.